This entry is about one TCR beta chain. Its antigen is unknown. TCR beta CDR3 regions were amplified from RNA. When the TCR CDR3 underwent first-round RT-PCR, the HTBI primer set was used. One entry per CDR3 protein results from TCRdb running MiXCR on the multiplex PCR reads. This table has 300,000 to 500,000 distinct CDR3 sequences, 15% appearing once. Subjects aged 18 to 65 presented with newly diagnosed hyperthyroidism of less than 2 months' duration. PBMCs came from 10 ml fresh peripheral blood. The data are from a study of T cells in Graves' hyperthyroidism and ophthalmopathy. Broader study findings: In the blood, most expanded thyroid clonotypes above 0.001 appeared as well. Model output signaled ophthalmopathy a median roughly 6.1 months ahead of onset.

Sequenced sample: blood. This clonotype was obtained from a woman aged 25 to 39 with Graves' hyperthyroidism.

CDR3 residues: CSARQGANTGELFF. As DNA, the CDR3 is TGCAGTGCCCGACAGGGGGCGAACACCGGGGAGCTGTTTTTT. V gene TRBV20-1 combines with J gene TRBJ2-2, with 9 bases fitting TRBD1. The CDR3 consists of 14 residues. V was pared by 6 bases and J by 0 bases, with 2 bases of the junction left unmatched. Germline V gives CDR1 DFQATT, CDR2 SNEGSKA (reference sequence).